The 21 T cell receptor beta chains below all came from one sample that was sequenced in a study of T cell repertoires in cytomegalovirus infection. The antigens of these receptors remain unknown. One entry per CDR3 protein, called by TCRdb with MiXCR from the reads. Altogether approximately 990,000 distinct CDR3 sequences are present, less than 35% being singletons, with the ten largest covering more than 12%. Sequenced material: cultured CD8+ T cells from PBMCs, taken from culture after CMV antigen stimulation. All receptors derive from a human donor in good health (CMV status not recorded). Some clones in this sample may be carry-over from other donors' samples.

The CDR3 here is CASTRDRGHGGYTF. The CDR3 DNA is TGTGCCAGCACCCGGGACAGGGGGCACGGTGGCTACACCTTC. This chain connects TRBV27 to TRBJ1-2; 12 bases agree with TRBD1. The germline gives CDR1 MNHEY, CDR2 SMNVEV (reference sequence). The junction had 7 bases not matched to a gene; V was cut back by 7 bases and J by 7 bases. The CDR3 extends over 14 amino acids.

V and J are TRBV4-1 and TRBJ2-7; TRBD1 matches at 7 bases. Looked up from germline, CDR1 is MGHRA and CDR2 is YSYEKL. The CDR3 spans 14 residues. After removal of 4 bases from V and 3 bases from J, the junction contained 6 bases not matched to a gene. DNA of the CDR3: TGCGCCAGCAGCCCGTACAGGGGTGGCTACGAGCAGTACTTC. It encodes CASSPYRGGYEQYF.

This clonotype was observed a handful of times. This rearrangement joins TRBV6-5 to TRBJ1-5; D possibly corresponds to TRBD1 (6 bases). CDR1 and CDR2 (germline): MNHEY, SVGAGI. The CDR3 extends over 14 amino acids. V was clipped by 2 bases and J by 4 bases, with 9 bases between them. The CDR3 DNA reads TGTGCCAGCAGTTACACAGGGTATAATCAGCCCCAGCATTTT. Its translation is CASSYTGYNQPQHF.

At least ten counts were recorded for this clonotype. The V and J genes are TRBV7-6 and TRBJ1-6; D may be TRBD1 (6 bases). In germline, CDR1 is SGHVS, CDR2 FNYEAQ. Trimming took 5 bases from V and 0 from J, leaving 14 bases between them. The CDR3 length is 17 residues. The CDR3 DNA reads as TGTGCCAGCAGCCCCGGACAGTTTAGCTCCTATAATTCACCCCTCCACTTT. Its translation: CASSPGQFSSYNSPLHF.

This clonotype was counted a few times. CDR3 sequence: CASNWNQETQYF. The DNA for the CDR3 is TGTGCCAGCAACTGGAACCAAGAGACCCAGTACTTC. The chain recombines TRBV7-6 with TRBJ2-5, with D unresolved. With 7 bases removed from V and 0 bases from J, the gap between germline ends came to 6 bases. This CDR3 spans 12 amino acids. Germline assignment: CDR1 SGHVS and CDR2 FNYEAQ.

This clonotype was found a few times. CDR3 sequence (DNA): TGTGCCAGCAGCCAGGACAGGGTGGGTAATTCACCCCTCCACTTT. It codes for CASSQDRVGNSPLHF. The rearrangement links TRBV9 to TRBJ1-6; 8 bases are shared with TRBD1. CDR3 length: 15 amino acids. The V and J ends lost 4 bases and 6 bases, in that order; junction bases with no gene match: 6. The germline gives CDR1 SGDLS, CDR2 YYNGEE.

Worth noting for this clonotype: A much larger clonotype is one base distant, so this may be a read error. V is TRBV27 and J is TRBJ1-5, with D possibly matching TRBD1 (6 bases). CDR1 and CDR2 from the germline V gene are MNHEY and SMNVEV (reference sequence). There are 13 residues in the CDR3. V lost 3 bases and J 6 bases, leaving 9 bases between the germline ends. The CDR3: CASSFGQTQPQHF. As DNA, the CDR3 is TGTGCCAGCAGTTTTGGACAGACTCAGCCCCAGCATTTT.

This clonotype was observed a few times. V and J are TRBV6-2 or TRBV6-3 and TRBJ2-7; 8 nucleotides line up with TRBD2. Germline lookup yields CDR1 MNHEY and CDR2 SVGEGT. The CDR3 runs 13 residues. Losses at the gene ends were 5 bases for V and 3 bases for J; bases not matched to a gene: 3. CDR3 amino acids: CASSPLAGYEQYV. CDR3 DNA: TGTGCCAGCAGTCCCCTAGCGGGCTACGAGCAGTACGTC.

This clonotype was counted at least ten times. The rearrangement joins TRBV7-2 to TRBJ2-7, with D perhaps matching TRBD1 or TRBD2 (5 bases each). This CDR3 contains 13 residues. The germline V gene encodes CDR1 SGHTA and CDR2 FQGNSA. V lost 5 bases and J lost 2, with 10 bases in between. The CDR3 loop is CASSPGSPYEQYF. CDR3 coding DNA: TGTGCCAGCAGCCCAGGGAGCCCCTACGAGCAGTACTTC.

This clonotype has only a few counts. This may arise from a read error, as a much more abundant clone is one base away. The rearrangement uses TRBV12-3 or TRBV12-4 and TRBJ2-3; 7 nucleotides align to TRBD1. The V segment lost 6 bases and the J segment 0 bases; nucleotides outside the gene matches: 3. The CDR3 totals 14 residues. As DNA, the CDR3 is TGTGCCAGCAGGCTGGGACAGAGCACAGATACGCAGTATTTT. Amino acid sequence: CASRLGQSTDTQYF.

The chain has TRBV2 and TRBJ2-1; 10 bases match TRBD1. The CDR3 runs 12 residues. CDR1 and CDR2 (germline): SNHLY, FYNNEI. J was trimmed by 10 bases and V by 8 bases; bases with no gene match: 5. Here the CDR3 reads CASAGTGAEQFF. The CDR3 nucleotides are TGTGCCAGCGCTGGGACAGGGGCAGAGCAGTTCTTC.

There are a few counts of this clonotype. The rearrangement links TRBV7-6 to TRBJ2-7, with 7 bases lining up with TRBD1. Germline trimming cut 0 bases from V and 4 bases from J; bases unmatched to any gene: 12. Germline CDR1 is SGHVS and CDR2 is FNYEAQ. The CDR3 sequence is 17 residues long. The CDR3 region has the DNA TGTGCCAGCAGCTTAGCCACCCCCAGGGGGAGAGGATACGAGCAGTACTTC. Its translation is CASSLATPRGRGYEQYF.

The CDR3 reads CATSDIGQGFTGELFF. In nucleotides, the CDR3 is TGTGCCACCAGTGACATCGGACAGGGATTCACCGGGGAGCTGTTTTTT. The genes are TRBV24-1 and TRBJ2-2, with TRBD1 matching over 8 bases. This CDR3 is built from 16 residues. Germline V gives CDR1 KGHDR, CDR2 SFDVKD. The V gene end was trimmed by 4 bases and the J gene end by 4 bases; junction bases not matched to a gene: 7.

This clonotype has more than one count but fewer than ten. V gene TRBV6-5 combines with J gene TRBJ2-5; possibly TRBD1 for D (5 bases). V was clipped by 2 bases and J by 2 bases, with 15 bases between them. Germline CDR1 MNHEY, CDR2 SVGAGI. This CDR3 is 16 amino acids long. This CDR3 is CASSYRQSRTQETQYF. The DNA of the CDR3 is TGTGCCAGCAGTTACCGGCAGTCGAGGACACAAGAGACCCAGTACTTC.

V gene TRBV19 combines with J gene TRBJ2-1, with TRBD1 identical over 7 bases. The CDR3 extends over 16 amino acids. Germline CDR1 and CDR2: LNHDA and SQIVND (reference sequence). Trimming cost V 3 bases and J 4 bases; bases outside gene matches: 9. CDR3 loop: CASSILRDSFYNEQFF. In DNA, the CDR3 is TGTGCCAGTAGTATCCTCCGGGACAGCTTTTACAATGAGCAGTTCTTC.

This clonotype was picked up many times. This sequence joins TRBV7-6 and TRBJ2-4; 7 positions agree with TRBD1. This CDR3 comprises 15 residues. From germline, CDR1 is SGHVS and CDR2 FNYEAQ. V shed 0 bases and J 2 bases; nucleotides not matched to a gene: 1. The CDR3 loop reads CASSLADRSKNIQYF. The CDR3 DNA sequence: TGTGCCAGCAGCTTAGCGGACAGGTCCAAAAACATTCAGTACTTC.

V is TRBV5-4 and J is TRBJ2-1, with TRBD1 matching over 7 bases. V shed 5 bases and J 2 bases; nucleotides not matched to a gene: 7. This CDR3 has 15 amino acids. In germline, CDR1 is SGHNT, CDR2 YYREEE (reference sequence). This CDR3 is CASSDDRAPYNEQFF. Written as DNA, the CDR3 is TGTGCCAGCAGTGACGACAGGGCCCCCTACAATGAGCAGTTCTTC.

The V gene is TRBV20-1, the J gene TRBJ2-7; D remains unclear. CDR1 and CDR2 (germline): DFQATT, SNEGSKA (reference sequence). The V end was cut by 2 bases, the J end by 12 bases, with 20 bases between. The CDR3 sequence is 13 residues long. CDR3 in amino acids: CSARPMGRLNGYV. For the CDR3, the DNA is TGCAGTGCTAGACCGATGGGCAGACTTAATGGGTACGTC.

The chain recombines TRBV7-2 with TRBJ2-7, with a possible D match to TRBD1 (5 bases). The CDR3 is 14 residues long. Germline V CDR1 and CDR2: SGHTA, FQGNSA. Trimming took off 5 bases at V and 2 bases at J, with 13 bases between the two ends. In DNA, the CDR3 is TGTGCCAGCAGCGGAGTAGGGGCCCCCTACGAGCAGTACGTC. Its protein is CASSGVGAPYEQYV.

This clonotype was seen more than once but under ten times. The V gene is TRBV6-6, the J gene TRBJ1-1, with no clear D. The CDR3 sequence is 12 residues long. Germline CDR1 MNHNY, CDR2 SVGAGI (reference sequence). Trimming removed 5 bases from V and 8 bases from J, with 12 bases in between. The DNA for the CDR3 is TGTGCCAGCAGTAACCATTTATTAGAAGCTTTCTTT. Its translation: CASSNHLLEAFF.

CDR3 sequence (DNA): TGTGCCAGCAGTTTCGGCAGGGGGGTAGATTCCTATAATTCACCCCTCCACTTT. Translating gives CASSFGRGVDSYNSPLHF. The chain recombines TRBV12-3 or TRBV12-4 with TRBJ1-6; TRBD1 agrees at 7 bases. This CDR3 is built from 18 residues. The V gene end was trimmed by 3 bases and the J gene end by 1 base; junction bases not matched to a gene: 9.